This TCR beta chain was observed in a study of cytomegalovirus exposure and HLA in healthy donors (dated by TCRdb to 2016 to 2017). In the study overall: In an earlier analysis of roughly 500 of the donors, around 290 Gb of sequence data and approximately 100 million unique TCR beta sequences from 180 million or so T cells were reported. To predict cytomegalovirus infection status, the study brought together high-throughput TCR immunosequencing, statistical association of individual TCRs with disease status, and machine learning. A later analysis re-analyzed previously published TCR beta repertoires from approximately 670 donors and added high-resolution HLA genotyping to study TCR occurrence patterns. Roughly 5 DR-DQ haplotypes were handled as single units for association and clustering, since linkage in the cohort was strong. Among 350 to 400 genotyped donors of the cohort, an average of around 240,000 unique TCR beta nucleotide sequences were sequenced per donor, around 18% of them non-productive. Of the 350 to 400 genotyped donors, approximately 80% fell in the genetic ancestry cluster associated with self-reported Caucasian donors. All discovery cohort repertoires had been generated on a single sequencing platform. The study used immunosequencing to profile the T cell repertoires of approximately 690 subjects and linked those repertoires to cytomegalovirus serostatus. Typing coverage varied by locus: about 629-630 donors for A, B, C, DRB1 and DQB1; roughly 510 for DQA1; around 610 for DPA1; approximately 490 for DPB1. Donor age, sex, ethnicity and CMV serostatus were compiled alongside the repertoire data. The study aimed to test whether cataloging public T cell receptors could reveal signatures of past pathogen exposure. In a later genetic analysis, genome-wide SNP genotypes for about 65% of the roughly 670 donors were used, and that subset was treated as a discovery cohort. A separate validation cohort of roughly 110 different subjects was used in addition to the approximately 640-subject first cohort. Roughly 300 gigabases of sequencing data and around 80 million unique TCR sequences made up an early release that covered approximately 620 HLA-typed donors. HLA typing covered class I and class II loci at four-digit resolution. In the later analysis, no new phenotypic data were used to find candidate immune exposures; instead, reliance was placed on TCR beta sequences and their occurrence across donors. An earlier analysis of 500 to 750 of the donors applied high-throughput TCR beta sequencing to assess whether each TCR beta V gene segment acted as functional or pseudogenic. On the study overall, not on this receptor specifically: Correlated functional status among segregating V segments might be attributable to linkage disequilibrium, but an unknown experimental factor could not be ruled out. According to a later analysis, TCR association rates differed among HLA loci, with DRB1 alleles showing the most associated TCRs and HLA-C alleles showing the fewest. The authors suggested that the approach could potentially be extended to other disease states and immunological phenotypes. The earlier analysis of nearly 600 of the donors excluded fewer than 20 rarely observed V segments, including chromosome 9 orphons, because counts were too low. Only TCR beta chains were sequenced in this cohort, and the absence of alpha or paired-chain data limited detectable features. The study listed 164 TCR beta chains as associated with cytomegalovirus. Three of the identified cytomegalovirus-associated TCR beta chains were confirmed in vitro to be specific for cytomegalovirus antigens. The only immune exposure information available for the cohort was CMV serostatus. A cluster of highly shared sequence variants was judged likely to be a technical artifact of the sequencing pipeline. Because HLA typing was unavailable for some donors at each locus, only the typed subset was used in association tests. A further reported finding was that TCR beta sequences accurately predicted the HLA-A and HLA-B alleles for most subjects in the first cohort. The presence/absence analyses assumed that sequencing depth was roughly uniform across donors, and that assumption may not be true. In a later analysis, HLA-associated TCR beta chains were found to be more clonally expanded and to have lower generation probabilities than equally common non-associated chains. Most TCR sequences were observed very rarely across donors, whereas some public TCRs were present in many individuals. According to a later analysis, parvovirus B19, influenza, CMV and Epstein-Barr virus appeared linked to several top co-occurrence clusters. A later analysis found that most CMV-associated TCR beta chains appeared HLA-restricted, with HLA associations seemingly driven largely by CMV exposure. An earlier analysis of approximately 590 of the donors showed that most TCR beta V segments appeared in productive rearrangements either about 90% or about 30% of the time, which broadly matched IMGT annotations. In both the original and validation cohorts, the classifier was reported to diagnose cytomegalovirus status with high specificity and sensitivity. A later analysis associated 15,000 or so TCR beta sequences with specific HLA alleles at a false discovery rate of 0.05. Some IMGT-functional V segments, including TRBV6-2 and TRBV6-3, could not be distinguished by the 87-base-pair reads and were therefore excluded. Assigning TCR associations to individual alleles was difficult when HLA alleles, especially DR and DQ, strongly co-occurred. In a later genetic analysis, fewer N-insertions in productive TCRs were reported among donors in an Asian-associated ancestry cluster than the 666-donor mean. V-gene and J-gene trimming of TCR beta chains was associated with a missense DCLRE1C variant in a later genetic analysis, and the association was replicated in an independent cohort.

On this clone: Its antigen remains undetermined. Per-nucleotide qualities are absent, and no much larger clonotype sits a single base away.

Ends trimmed: V by 3 bases, J by 3 bases; bases unmatched to a gene: 2. Including cysteine and phenylalanine, the CDR3 has 13 amino acids. Only the CDR3 DNA is retained, 39 bases long and in frame from the first base. Sequences LNHDA (CDR1) and SQIVND (CDR2) are obtained from the germline V gene (reference sequence). Library creation used the immunoSEQ multiplex PCR assay. A mixture of 60 forward primers for TCR Vbeta segments and 13 reverse primers for TCR Jbeta segments was used in the multiplex PCR. A multiplex PCR assay on genomic DNA amplified the CDR3 region of rearranged TCR beta genes. The Illumina HiSeq System was used to sequence the amplified TCR beta libraries as 87-base-pair reads. Regarding the original processing steps: A later analysis tallied 75 million to 95 million unique TCR beta chains across the 666 repertoires, and around 12 million of those chains were shared by two or more donors. Raw reads were error-corrected and collapsed into unique sequences with a nearest-neighbor algorithm that merged closely related sequences to remove PCR and sequencing errors. Alignment of CDR3 sequences to IMGT reference sequences was used to assign V, D and J gene segments. For a sequence to be retained, at least a six-nucleotide match to both a V gene segment and a J gene segment was required. A rearrangement counted as productive if the CDR3 had no stop codons and remained in frame with V and J, and every other rearrangement counted as non-productive. CDR3 was defined by IMGT convention, running from the second conserved V-encoded cysteine to the conserved J-encoded phenylalanine. In an earlier analysis of 500 to 650 of the donors, sequences lacking an unambiguous match to a single V gene segment were excluded. An earlier analysis of fewer than 650 of the donors classified V segments as functional when productive rearrangements were above 56.7% and as segregating when the standard deviation between donors was above 5%. A statistical classification framework was built for diagnosing cytomegalovirus status from the catalog of TCR beta chain sequences. In a later analysis, V and J genes were assigned by comparing TCR nucleotide sequences against IMGT/GENE-DB human TR gene sequences. In a later analysis, CDR3 sequences and most-parsimonious VDJ recombination scenarios were assigned using the TCRdist pipeline. In a later analysis, each TCR beta chain was defined by its CDR3 amino acid sequence together with its V-gene family, and reads without a unique V-gene family were excluded. As a way to deal with suspected cross-contamination and a sequencing artifact, a later analysis dropped roughly 600 nucleotide sequences that were highly shared and had low generation probability. In a later analysis, a clonal expansion index for each public chain was calculated from normalized within-repertoire ranks of inferred template counts. A later analysis computed generation probabilities with a VDJ recombination model fitted to out-of-frame rearrangements, and checked the results against IGoR. Hypergeometric tests were used in a later analysis to score TCR-TCR, TCR-HLA and TCR-CMV co-occurrence, with a repertoire-size bias correction applied to the TCR pairs. False discovery rates were estimated in a later analysis by permuting HLA or CMV assignments 20 times. A later analysis grouped co-occurring TCRs with DBSCAN, adding TCRdist sequence similarity when clustering within HLA-allele-positive subsets. Repertoires with fewer than 30,000 or more than 120,000 public chains, plus five repertoires with anomalous nucleotide sharing, were excluded from co-occurrence clustering. What TCRdb holds here is the immuneACCESS table cut down to in-frame rearrangements. Part of the clones is not present; checked against another copy, under half of the missing clones reflect an unresolved V gene, and the others are unexplained. D and trimming were read from the DNA, whereas the V and J calls and clone size are those reported in that table. The table for this sample lists more than 80,000 clones; 75% of them were counted only once. The ten largest account for 2.5% to 3% of the sample.

The cohort consisted of hundreds of healthy bone marrow donors. At the time of sampling, all cohort members were nominally healthy, though unrecorded immune exposures were likely present. The donor was CMV seropositive and belonged to the group of more than 250 seropositive cohort members. A peripheral blood sample was collected from each donor, and TCR beta sequencing was performed on peripheral blood mononuclear cells. Genomic DNA was extracted from the blood cell samples with the Qiagen DNeasy Blood Extraction Kit. Sequencing was done on a sample of PBMCs. This TCR was sampled from a male donor in good health and CMV-seropositive. Recombination connected TRBV19 to TRBJ2-7, with TRBD1 identical over 7 junction bases. Here the CDR3 is given as CASSMGQHYEQYF. The DNA sequence follows: TGTGCCAGTAGTATGGGACAGCACTACGAGCAGTACTTC.